This T cell receptor beta chain was sequenced during a study of shared clonotypes between healthy human individuals. Findings and limits, study-wide: Among non-shared clonotypes, generation probabilities were lower than among those shared by all four donors.

This CDR3 is built from 15 residues. In germline, CDR1 is LNHDA, CDR2 SQIVND (reference sequence). Unmatched junction bases numbered 1, after V lost 0 bases and J lost 3 bases. Sequencing used immunoSEQ multiplex PCR; TCRdb keeps in-frame clones, though not all of them. The data show about 700,000 clones, 90% to 95% seen once. Cells designated naive CD8 were CD45RO-negative and were positively selected for CCR7, with terminally differentiated effector memory CD45RA+ cells excluded. For this clone: The antigen is unknown.

The gene calls are TRBV19 and TRBJ2-2; 7 positions match TRBD2. The sequenced sample consisted of naive CD8+ T cells sorted from blood. This TCR was recovered from a man aged 30 to 39 in good health. CDR3 sequence reads: CASSIDGGYTGELFF. In nucleotides, the CDR3 is TGTGCCAGTAGTATAGACGGGGGGTACACCGGGGAGCTGTTTTTT.